What follows describes a single T cell receptor (beta chain). This entry comes from a study of regulatory T cells in long-lasting Graves disease. The time point is: newly diagnosed GD, antithyroid drugs for less than 3 months. Researchers made the TCR library from RNA that was extracted from PBMCs. The CDR3 length is 15 residues. V trimming: 7 bases; J trimming: 5 bases; junction bases outside the gene matches: 11. Looked up from germline, CDR1 is MNHNS and CDR2 is SASEGT. Building of the TCR beta libraries involved iRepertoire HTBI primers and Arm-PCR of CDR3 regions. TCRdb recomputed calls from the multiplex PCR reads with MiXCR, one row per CDR3 protein. There are some 320,000 distinct CDR3 sequences in the sample; 15% to 20% occur only once, and 35% to 45% lies in the top ten.

The sequenced sample was peripheral blood mononuclear cells (PBMCs), obtained at new diagnosis, from a patient treated with antithyroid drugs. The chain uses TRBV6-1 and TRBJ2-3, with 8 bases aligning to TRBD2. This sequence was found in a female donor with Graves disease. CDR3 in amino acids: CASINTGGLGDTQYF. The CDR3 nucleotides are TGTGCCAGCATAAATACGGGAGGGCTCGGAGATACGCAGTATTTT.